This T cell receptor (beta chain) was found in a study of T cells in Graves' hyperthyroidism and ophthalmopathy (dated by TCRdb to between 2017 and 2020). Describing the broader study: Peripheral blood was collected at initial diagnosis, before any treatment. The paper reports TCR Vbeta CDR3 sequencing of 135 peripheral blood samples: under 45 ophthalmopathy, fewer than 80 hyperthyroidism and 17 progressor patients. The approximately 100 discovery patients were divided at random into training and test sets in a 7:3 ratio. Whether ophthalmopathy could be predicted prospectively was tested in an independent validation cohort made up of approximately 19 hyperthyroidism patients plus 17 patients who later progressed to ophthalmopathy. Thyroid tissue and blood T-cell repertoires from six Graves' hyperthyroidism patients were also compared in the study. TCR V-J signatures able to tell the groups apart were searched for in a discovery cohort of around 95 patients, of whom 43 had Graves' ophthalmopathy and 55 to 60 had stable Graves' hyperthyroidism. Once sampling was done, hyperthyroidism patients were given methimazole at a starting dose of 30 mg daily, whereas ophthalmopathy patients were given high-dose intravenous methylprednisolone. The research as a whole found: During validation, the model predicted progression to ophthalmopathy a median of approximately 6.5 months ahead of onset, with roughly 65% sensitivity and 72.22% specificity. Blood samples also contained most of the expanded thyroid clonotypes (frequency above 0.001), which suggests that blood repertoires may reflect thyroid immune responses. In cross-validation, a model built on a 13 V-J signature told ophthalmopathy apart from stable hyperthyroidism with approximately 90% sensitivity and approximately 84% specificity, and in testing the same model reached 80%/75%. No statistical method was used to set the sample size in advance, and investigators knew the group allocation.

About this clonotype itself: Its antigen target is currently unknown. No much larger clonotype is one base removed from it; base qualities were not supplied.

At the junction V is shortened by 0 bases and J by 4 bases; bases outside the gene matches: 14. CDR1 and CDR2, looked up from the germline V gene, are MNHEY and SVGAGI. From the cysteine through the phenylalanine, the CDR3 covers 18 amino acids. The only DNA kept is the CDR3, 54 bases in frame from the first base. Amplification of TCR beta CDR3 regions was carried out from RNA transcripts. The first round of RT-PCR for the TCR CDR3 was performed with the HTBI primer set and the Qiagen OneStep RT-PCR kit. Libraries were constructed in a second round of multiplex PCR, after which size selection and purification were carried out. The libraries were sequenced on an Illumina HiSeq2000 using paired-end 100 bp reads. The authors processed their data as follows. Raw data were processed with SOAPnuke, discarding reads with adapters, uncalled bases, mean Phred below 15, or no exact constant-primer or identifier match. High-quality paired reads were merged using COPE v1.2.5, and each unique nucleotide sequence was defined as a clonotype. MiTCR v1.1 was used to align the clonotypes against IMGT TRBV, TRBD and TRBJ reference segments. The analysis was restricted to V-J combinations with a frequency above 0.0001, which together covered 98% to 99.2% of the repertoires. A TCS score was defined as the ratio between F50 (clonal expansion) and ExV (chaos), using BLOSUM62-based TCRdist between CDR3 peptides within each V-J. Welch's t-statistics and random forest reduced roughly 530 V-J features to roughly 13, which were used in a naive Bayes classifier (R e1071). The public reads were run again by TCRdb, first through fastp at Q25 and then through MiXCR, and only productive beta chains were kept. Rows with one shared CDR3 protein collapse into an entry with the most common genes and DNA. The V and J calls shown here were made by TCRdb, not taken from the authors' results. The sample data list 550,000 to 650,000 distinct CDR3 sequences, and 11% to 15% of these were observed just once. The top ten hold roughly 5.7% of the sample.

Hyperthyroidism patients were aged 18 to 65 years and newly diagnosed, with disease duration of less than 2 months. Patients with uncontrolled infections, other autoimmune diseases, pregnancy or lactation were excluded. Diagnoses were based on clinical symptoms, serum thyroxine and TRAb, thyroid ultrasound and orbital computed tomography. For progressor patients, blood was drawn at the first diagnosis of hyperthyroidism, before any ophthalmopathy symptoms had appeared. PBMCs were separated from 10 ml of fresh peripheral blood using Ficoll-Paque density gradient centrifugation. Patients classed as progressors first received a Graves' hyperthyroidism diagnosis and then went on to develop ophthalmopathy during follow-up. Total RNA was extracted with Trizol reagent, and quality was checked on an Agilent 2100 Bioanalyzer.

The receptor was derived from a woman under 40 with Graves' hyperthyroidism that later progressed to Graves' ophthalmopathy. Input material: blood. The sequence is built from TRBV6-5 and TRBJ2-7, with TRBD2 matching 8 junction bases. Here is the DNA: TGTGCCAGCAGTTACTCGAAACTAGCGGTCACATTAACTTACGAGCAGTACTTC. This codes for CASSYSKLAVTLTYEQYF.